Below are 12 T cell receptor beta chains sequenced from a single sample in a study of early T cells in non-severe SARS-CoV-2 infection. Each CDR3 protein is one row after TCRdb ran MiXCR on the 5' RACE reads. The data show 20,000 to 25,000 distinct CDR3 sequences, with approximately 5% seen just once and around 15% held by the top ten. What was sequenced was whole blood. The source of these receptors is an adult who was a healthcare worker with PCR-confirmed SARS-CoV-2 infection or an uninfected control (not recorded which).

This clonotype was picked up many times. V usage is TRBV25-1 and J usage is TRBJ1-1; tentative D call: TRBD1 (6 bases). Germline values: CDR1 MGHDK, CDR2 SYGVNS. The length of the CDR3 is 13 residues. The V end was cut by 3 bases, the J end by 8 bases, with 13 bases between. The CDR3 spells CASSDGVGTEAFF. DNA of the CDR3: TGTGCCAGCAGTGACGGCGTAGGGACAGAAGCTTTCTTT.

This sequence joins TRBV7-2 and TRBJ2-7, with D unresolved. The V end was cut by 2 bases, the J end by 2 bases, with 13 bases between. The CDR3 consists of 15 residues. Germline CDR1 and CDR2: SGHTA and FQGNSA. The CDR3, as DNA: TGTGCCAGCAGCTTACTGGTAGACGGTACCTACGAGCAGTACTTC. It yields the protein CASSLLVDGTYEQYF. The whole variable domain, remainder taken from reference TRBV7-2 and TRBJ2-7, is GAGVSQSPSNKVTEKGKDVELRCDPISGHTALYWYRQSLGQGLEFLIYFQGNSAPDKSGLPSDRFSAERTGGSVSTLTIQRTQQEDSAVYLCASSLLVDGTYEQYFGPGTRLTVT.

This clonotype is deemed medium-sized. The J gene is TRBJ1-4, the V gene TRBV7-2; maybe TRBD1 (5 bases). Trimming removed 0 bases at V and 7 bases at J, with 12 bases between. From germline, CDR1 is SGHTA and CDR2 FQGNSA. The CDR3 is 15 amino acids. Here the CDR3 reads CASSLAGHSSEKLFF. CDR3 sequence (DNA): TGTGCCAGCAGCTTAGCTGGACATTCGAGTGAAAAACTGTTTTTT.

This clonotype was seen more than once but under ten times. The V gene is TRBV5-1, the J gene TRBJ2-5, with TRBD2 matching over 7 bases. The germline V gene encodes CDR1 SGHRS and CDR2 YFSETQ. CDR3 length: 14 amino acids. Trimming cost V 3 bases and J 2 bases; bases outside gene matches: 4. The CDR3 DNA reads as TGCGCCAGCAGCTCTCAGGGAGGGCAAGAGACCCAGTACTTC. It yields the protein CASSSQGGQETQYF.

The gene calls are TRBV11-2 and TRBJ2-5, with a tentative D call TRBD1 (7 bases). Germline V lookup: CDR1 SGHAT, CDR2 FQNNGV. CDR3 size: 15 residues. The V end lost 1 base, the J end lost 5 bases, and 14 bases lay between the germline ends. The CDR3 nucleotides are TGTGCCAGCAGCTTAGGAACAGGGGCGGGGGAGACCCAGTACTTC. As protein: CASSLGTGAGETQYF.

To note about this clonotype: Being one base from a much bigger clone, this may be a read error. The rearrangement uses TRBV4-3 and TRBJ2-7, with D perhaps matching TRBD2 (5 bases). V lost 0 bases and J 4 bases, leaving 13 bases between the germline ends. This CDR3 comprises 15 residues. Germline V gives CDR1 LGHNA, CDR2 YSLEER. CDR3 sequence (DNA): TGCGCCAGCAGCCAAGATGCTAGAGGGTTGTACGAGCAGTACTTC. This codes for CASSQDARGLYEQYF.

This clonotype was picked up many times. V gene TRBV3-1 combines with J gene TRBJ1-2; weak D call: TRBD1 (5 bases). Germline V lookup: CDR1 LGHDT, CDR2 YNNKEL (reference sequence). The CDR3 length is 16 residues. V was cut by 0 bases and J by 6 bases, with 17 bases left in between. The CDR3 loop is CASSQDLGMSGDGYTF. CDR3 nucleotides: TGTGCCAGCAGCCAAGATCTGGGCATGTCGGGGGATGGCTACACCTTC.

This clonotype was detected ten times or more. This chain joins TRBV3-1 and TRBJ2-3, with D unclear. The CDR3 length is 15 residues. CDR1 and CDR2 (germline): LGHDT, YNNKEL (reference sequence). Between the trimmed V and J ends, which lost 4 bases and 0 bases, there was a span of 11 bases. The CDR3 DNA reads TGTGCCAGCAGCCTCCGGACCCAGAGCACAGATACGCAGTATTTT. Amino acid sequence: CASSLRTQSTDTQYF.

This clonotype was detected only a few times. The chain has TRBV20-1 and TRBJ2-1; D may be TRBD1 (6 bases). V dropped 4 bases and J dropped 10 bases, with 8 bases sitting between them. The CDR3 totals 10 residues. CDR1 and CDR2 (germline): DFQATT, SNEGSKA (reference sequence). The CDR3 DNA reads as TGCAGTGCTATAAGGGGGGAGCAGTTCTTC. This sequence encodes CSAIRGEQFF.

This rearrangement joins TRBV19 to TRBJ1-4, with a weak D call TRBD1 (5 bases). Germline CDR1 and CDR2: LNHDA and SQIVND (reference sequence). V lost 8 bases and J 5 bases, leaving 18 bases between the germline ends. This CDR3 is built from 15 residues. CDR3 loop: CASWDLNRRNEKLFF. In DNA form, the CDR3 reads TGTGCCAGTTGGGATTTGAACAGGCGGAATGAAAAACTGTTTTTT.

The sample holds a few counts of this clonotype. The rearrangement joins TRBV7-8 to TRBJ1-5; a possible D gene is TRBD1 (6 bases). The CDR3 length is 12 residues. Trimming cost V 8 bases and J 7 bases, with 12 bases left between them. Germline V lookup: CDR1 SGHVS, CDR2 FQNEAQ. The DNA of the CDR3 is TGTGCCAGCGCCAGAGGGGGACAGCCCCAGCATTTT. Protein sequence: CASARGGQPQHF. Variable domain in full (rest from reference TRBV7-8 and TRBJ1-5): GAGVSQSPRYKVAKRGQDVALRCDPISGHVSLFWYQQALGQGPEFLTYFQNEAQLDKSGLPSDRFFAERPEGSVSTLKIQRTQQEDSAVYLCASARGGQPQHFGDGTRLSIL.

The chain combines TRBV4-2 with TRBJ2-7; 8 bases are shared with TRBD1. Trimming at V came to 4 bases and at J to 5 bases, leaving 13 bases not matched to a gene. CDR1 LGHNA and CDR2 YNFKEQ come from the germline V gene. CDR3 size: 16 residues. This CDR3 reads CASSPFTQGAINEQYF. The CDR3 DNA reads as TGTGCCAGCAGCCCTTTCACCCAGGGGGCGATTAACGAGCAGTACTTC.